Below, 24 T cell receptor beta chains from the same sample are listed, as sequenced in a study of blood T cell repertoires in COVID-19. The data were produced by immunoSEQ multiplex PCR, yet TCRdb's version contains in-frame clones alone and is incomplete. The table shows about 200,000 clones, with 85% to 90% occurring only once. Source material: peripheral blood. The receptors shown here come from a woman aged 70-85 years with acute or convalescent COVID-19.

The CDR3 loop reads CASSYSSRGAGDSTDTQYF. Here the CDR3 DNA reads TGTGCCAGCAGTTACTCCTCCCGAGGGGCGGGAGATAGCACAGATACGCAGTATTTT. V and J are TRBV6-2 or TRBV6-3 and TRBJ2-3, with 7 bases identical to TRBD2. CDR3 length equals 19 residues. In germline, CDR1 is MNHEY, CDR2 SVGEGT. Trimming at V came to 0 bases and at J to 0 bases, leaving 12 bases not matched to a gene.

This rearrangement joins TRBV6-5 to TRBJ2-1; tentative D call: TRBD2 (5 bases). This CDR3 has 13 amino acids. V lost 8 bases to trimming and J lost 0 bases, with 8 bases between them. Germline lookup yields CDR1 MNHEY and CDR2 SVGAGI. The CDR3 DNA sequence: TGTGCCAGCCTTCGGGACTCCTACAATGAGCAGTTCTTC. Amino acid sequence: CASLRDSYNEQFF.

The V and J genes are TRBV2 and TRBJ2-2; TRBD1 matches at 8 bases. The length of the CDR3 is 16 residues. The V gene end was trimmed by 6 bases and the J gene end by 3 bases; junction bases not matched to a gene: 9. CDR1 and CDR2 from the germline V gene are SNHLY and FYNNEI. The CDR3, as DNA: TGTGCCAGCAGGAGAGAGGCAGGGGGCCACACCGGGGAGCTGTTTTTT. Its translation: CASRREAGGHTGELFF.

This chain links TRBV7-9 with TRBJ2-2; TRBD1 is a possible D gene (6 bases). V was clipped by 11 bases and J by 2 bases, with 12 bases between them. Looked up from germline, CDR1 is SEHNR and CDR2 is FQNEAQ (reference sequence). CDR3 length equals 13 residues. CDR3 protein: CASRGTNTGELFF. As DNA, the CDR3 is TGTGCCTCAAGGGGGACAAACACCGGGGAGCTGTTTTTT.

This chain connects TRBV30 to TRBJ2-5; D unclear. Deletions cut 2 bases from V and 5 bases from J, with 12 bases between. CDR3 length: 13 residues. Per the germline V gene, CDR1 is GTSNPN and CDR2 is SVGIG (reference sequence). The CDR3 coding sequence is TGTGCCTGGAGTAATATCCCCGTGGAGACCCAGTACTTC. Residues: CAWSNIPVETQYF.

V is TRBV19 and J is TRBJ2-1; TRBD1 agrees at 10 bases. V was clipped by 3 bases and J by 7 bases; unmatched bases: 3. Looked up from germline, CDR1 is LNHDA and CDR2 is SQIVND (reference sequence). This CDR3 is 14 amino acids long. The CDR3 region is CASSIPGQGNEQFF. In DNA form, the CDR3 reads TGTGCCAGTAGTATCCCGGGACAGGGGAATGAGCAGTTCTTC.

This clone appeared a few times. J is TRBJ2-7 and V is TRBV9, with TRBD1 matching 8 bases. Germline CDR1 is SGDLS and CDR2 is YYNGEE. V shed 5 bases and J 7 bases; nucleotides not matched to a gene: 5. The CDR3 runs 12 residues. This CDR3 is CASSDRGREQYF. CDR3 coding DNA: TGTGCCAGCAGTGACAGGGGCCGAGAGCAGTACTTC.

The chain combines TRBV3-1 (or the pseudogene TRBV3-2) with TRBJ1-4; possible D gene TRBD1, 6 bases. The CDR3 is 15 amino acids. V was shortened by 5 bases and J by 7 bases, with 17 bases between the two germline ends. Looked up from germline, CDR1 is LGHDT and CDR2 is YNNKEL (reference sequence). Here the CDR3 DNA reads TGTGCCAGCAGCTCAGGGGCAAGGGGTGGTGAAAAACTGTTTTTT. This encodes CASSSGARGGEKLFF.

The V call is TRBV2, the J call TRBJ1-5; 9 bases agree with TRBD1. CDR3 size: 14 residues. Germline values: CDR1 SNHLY, CDR2 FYNNEI. J lost 6 bases, V lost 4 bases, and 4 bases had no gene match. The CDR3 sequence is CASSVGTGSQPQHF. DNA for the CDR3: TGTGCCAGCAGTGTAGGGACAGGGAGTCAGCCCCAGCATTTT.

The rearrangement uses TRBV11-2 and TRBJ2-7; D perhaps matches TRBD1 (5 bases). Trimming cost V 1 base and J 3 bases, with 13 bases left between them. Per the germline V gene, CDR1 is SGHAT and CDR2 is FQNNGV. The CDR3 length is 15 residues. CDR3 in amino acids: CASSLGQNINYEQYF. CDR3 nucleotide sequence: TGTGCCAGCAGCTTAGGACAGAATATTAACTACGAGCAGTACTTC.

The chain has TRBV3-1 (or the pseudogene TRBV3-2) and TRBJ1-1; 8 positions match TRBD1. CDR1 is LGHDT, CDR2 YNNKEL, per germline (reference sequence). With 6 bases clipped from V and 11 bases from J, the junction kept 8 bases outside the gene matches. The CDR3 is 12 residues long. CDR3: CASSRQGNLAFF. CDR3 DNA sequence: TGTGCCAGCAGTCGACAGGGGAATTTGGCTTTCTTT.

This sequence joins TRBV18 and TRBJ2-3, with 8 bases lining up with TRBD2. Looked up from germline, CDR1 is KGHSH and CDR2 is LQKENI. J lost 2 bases, V lost 3 bases, and 10 bases had no gene match. This CDR3 contains 17 residues. CDR3 sequence: CASSPLGLASHTDTQYF. In DNA, the CDR3 is TGTGCCAGCTCACCCCTTGGACTAGCTTCCCACACAGATACGCAGTATTTT.

The V gene is TRBV19, the J gene TRBJ1-5; no clear D gene. The germline V gene encodes CDR1 LNHDA and CDR2 SQIVND (reference sequence). V was clipped by 3 bases and J by 1 base, with 4 bases between them. The CDR3 has 13 residues. The CDR3 DNA reads TGTGCCAGTAGTATGCAGAGCAATCAGCCCCAGCATTTT. The encoded protein is CASSMQSNQPQHF.

This chain connects TRBV10-1 to TRBJ2-7; no firm D call. Germline-derived CDR1 and CDR2 are WNHNN and SYGVQD (reference sequence). This CDR3 is 12 amino acids long. CDR3 nucleotides: TGCGTCCTGCAGACGGAGTCCTACGAGCAGTACTTC. Amino acid sequence: CVLQTESYEQYF.

V gene TRBV7-2 combines with J gene TRBJ1-1; 8 nucleotides match TRBD1. V was pared by 1 base and J by 5 bases, with 9 bases of the junction left unmatched. The germline V gene has CDR1 SGHTA and CDR2 FQGNSA. CDR3 length: 16 amino acids. DNA for the CDR3: TGTGCCAGCAGCTTAGGATCCCGGACAGGGCAAACTGAAGCTTTCTTT. Translating it yields CASSLGSRTGQTEAFF.

This clone has more than one count but fewer than ten. The chain has TRBV6-5 and TRBJ2-1; 8 bases fit TRBD2. The CDR3 has 15 amino acids. Per germline, CDR1 MNHEY and CDR2 SVGAGI. With V trimmed by 4 bases and J by 7 bases, 9 bases remained unmatched. The CDR3 nucleotides read TGTGCCAGCAGTTCCCATTCGTCTAGCGGGAATGAGCAGTTCTTC. It encodes CASSSHSSSGNEQFF.

The chain uses TRBV4-1 and TRBJ2-2; 7 bases are a match to TRBD2. Germline trimming cut 1 base from V and 5 bases from J; bases unmatched to any gene: 4. Germline assignment: CDR1 MGHRA and CDR2 YSYEKL. The CDR3 is 15 amino acids. CDR3 protein: CASSQGREGTGELFF. In nucleotides, the CDR3 is TGCGCCAGCAGCCAAGGCAGGGAGGGGACCGGGGAGCTGTTTTTT.

The V call is TRBV19, the J call TRBJ1-3; 7 nucleotides agree with TRBD1. The CDR3 is made up of 17 amino acids. Germline assignment: CDR1 LNHDA and CDR2 SQIVND (reference sequence). V lost 6 bases to trimming and J lost 0 bases; unmatched junction nucleotides: 11. Here the CDR3 reads CASRSSGQAASGNTIYF. In DNA, the CDR3 is TGTGCCAGTAGATCGAGCGGACAGGCTGCCTCTGGAAACACCATATATTTT.

J is TRBJ2-5 and V is TRBV9, with 9 bases matching TRBD2. Trimming at V came to 0 bases and at J to 5 bases, leaving 5 bases not matched to a gene. CDR1 and CDR2 (germline): SGDLS, YYNGEE. The CDR3 has 15 amino acids. The CDR3 DNA reads TGTGCCAGCAGCGTAGAAGCGGGGGGCGGGGAGACCCAGTACTTC. Protein sequence: CASSVEAGGGETQYF.

The chain carries TRBV7-2 and TRBJ1-6; maybe TRBD1 (6 bases). V gave up 4 bases and J gave up 9 bases, with 13 bases separating them. In germline, CDR1 is SGHTA, CDR2 FQGNSA. The CDR3 spans 14 residues. The CDR3, as DNA: TGTGCCAGCAGCTCCCGACAGGCCAGTTCACCCCTCCACTTT. Its translation: CASSSRQASSPLHF.

Here the CDR3 DNA reads TGCGCCAGCAGCCAAGATCTACCGGGGGATATCACTGAAGCTTTCTTT. This translates into CASSQDLPGDITEAFF. The chain is built from TRBV4-1 and TRBJ1-1, with D perhaps matching TRBD1 (5 bases). The CDR3 totals 16 residues. With 0 bases removed from V and 4 bases from J, the gap between germline ends came to 15 bases. CDR1 is MGHRA and CDR2 is YSYEKL in the germline V gene.

V is TRBV18 and J is TRBJ2-1; 10 nucleotides agree with TRBD2. Unmatched junction bases numbered 10, after V lost 6 bases and J lost 5 bases. Germline values: CDR1 KGHSH, CDR2 LQKENI. This CDR3 is 16 amino acids long. The CDR3 DNA reads TGTGCCAGCTCGCCCTTAGCGGGAGGACGGGACAATGAGCAGTTCTTC. This sequence encodes CASSPLAGGRDNEQFF.

The V and J genes are TRBV12-3 or TRBV12-4 and TRBJ1-1; a possible D gene is TRBD1 (6 bases). V was cut by 7 bases and J by 3 bases, with 12 bases left in between. This CDR3 contains 13 residues. CDR3 DNA: TGTGCCAGCACCCCCAGGGGATACACTGAAGCTTTCTTT. Translation gives CASTPRGYTEAFF.

The chain has TRBV19 and TRBJ1-2; TRBD1 matches 9 bases. From germline, CDR1 is LNHDA and CDR2 SQIVND (reference sequence). V was clipped by 10 bases and J by 7 bases; unmatched bases: 7. This CDR3 spans 12 amino acids. The CDR3 region is CATRDRAFGYTF. The DNA of the CDR3 is TGTGCCACCCGGGACAGGGCTTTTGGCTACACCTTC.